This TCR beta chain came from a study of Ad26.COV2.S vaccination and SARS-CoV-2 variants. Findings of the study overall: The TCR breadth and depth analyses may have understated or missed part of the total T cell responses.

The method was immunoSEQ multiplex PCR; TCRdb's version includes in-frame clones alone and lacks a portion of them. The data show 360,000 or so clones, about nine tenths seen once. For this clone: The antigen is unknown.

Specified treatment: 19 received Ad26.COV2.S at low or high dose, single or two shots; about 5 received placebo; per-sample allocation not given. All samples were drawn on day 63, counting from the first vaccine or placebo injection. The CDR3 covers 15 residues. Germline CDR1 reads SGHDT; CDR2 reads YYEEEE. The ends lost 2 bases at V and 0 bases at J; junction bases unmatched: 4. This chain joins TRBV5-6 and TRBJ2-7, with 8 bases that match TRBD2. This clonotype was sampled from a person between 18 and 60 years old who received the Ad26.COV2.S COVID-19 vaccine or a placebo. The specimen was peripheral blood, collected in a trial of Ad26.COV2.S vaccine versus placebo. CDR3 in DNA: TGTGCCAGCAGCTTAGCGGGGGAGAGCTCCTACGAGCAGTACTTC. This gives the protein CASSLAGESSYEQYF.